This T cell receptor (beta chain) was profiled in a study of blood T cell repertoires in COVID-19. As for the study in general: Both acute and convalescent COVID-19 samples were obtained from the United States, Italy and Spain.

Authors' processing steps: By means of reference gene primer amplification, nucleated cell counts were estimated. Here immunoSEQ multiplex PCR was the method, and the copy in TCRdb shows in-frame clones only, minus some. The V and J calls and the clone size are those of that table, but D and trimming were determined from the DNA. The sample gives under 250,000 clones, roughly 86% of which show up once; 1.5% to 2% is in the top ten. V was pared by 5 bases and J by 7 bases, with 1 base of the junction left unmatched. The CDR3 runs to 11 residues. The germline CDR1 and CDR2 sequences are SEHNR and FQNEAQ (reference sequence).

The receptor's source is a woman aged 60-70 years who had recovered from COVID-19. Material for sequencing was peripheral blood. V usage is TRBV7-9 and J usage is TRBJ2-7; 8 bases agree with TRBD2. The DNA for the CDR3 is TGTGCCAGCAGCGGGACTAGTGAGCAGTACTTC. This translates into CASSGTSEQYF.